The 2 T cell receptor beta chains below all came from one sample that was sequenced in a study of blood T cell repertoires in COVID-19. The repertoire was sequenced with immunoSEQ multiplex PCR; TCRdb's copy has only in-frame clones and lacks some. The sample gives over 150,000 clones, roughly 85% of which show up once; roughly 9% is in the top ten. The source material was PBMCs or T cells enriched from blood (not recorded which). The receptors originated from a woman under 30 who had recovered from COVID-19.

This chain uses TRBV6-5 with TRBJ2-7; 7 nucleotides align to TRBD1. The CDR3 spans 15 residues. From germline, CDR1 is MNHEY and CDR2 SVGAGI. V was clipped by 0 bases and J by 0 bases; unmatched bases: 2. CDR3 sequence reads: CASSYSWDSSYEQYF. CDR3 nucleotide sequence: TGTGCCAGCAGTTACTCTTGGGACAGCTCCTACGAGCAGTACTTC.

V gene TRBV15 combines with J gene TRBJ1-4; D is possibly TRBD1 (5 bases). V was cut by 3 bases and J by 4 bases, with 15 bases left in between. The CDR3 runs to 16 residues. CDR1 is LNHNV, CDR2 YYDKDF, per germline (reference sequence). DNA for the CDR3: TGTGCCACCAGCAGGTGGCCTAGGGGTGGTAATGAAAAACTGTTTTTT. It encodes CATSRWPRGGNEKLFF.